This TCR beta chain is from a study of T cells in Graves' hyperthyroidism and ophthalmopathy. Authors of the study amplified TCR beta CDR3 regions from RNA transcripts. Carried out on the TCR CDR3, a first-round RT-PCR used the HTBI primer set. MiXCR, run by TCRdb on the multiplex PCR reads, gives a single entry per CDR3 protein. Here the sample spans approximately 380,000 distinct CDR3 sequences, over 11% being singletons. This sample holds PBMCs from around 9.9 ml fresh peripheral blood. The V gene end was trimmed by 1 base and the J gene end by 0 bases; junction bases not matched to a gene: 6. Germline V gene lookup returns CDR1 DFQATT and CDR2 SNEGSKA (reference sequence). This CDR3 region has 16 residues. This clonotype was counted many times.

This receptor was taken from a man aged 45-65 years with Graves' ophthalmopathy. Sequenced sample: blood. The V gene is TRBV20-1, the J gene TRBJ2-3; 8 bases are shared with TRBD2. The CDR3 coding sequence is TGCAGTGCTAGAGCCTTACCGGGAGGGAGCACAGATACGCAGTATTTT. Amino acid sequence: CSARALPGGSTDTQYF.